This passage covers 20 T cell receptor beta chains from one sample sequenced in a study of T cell clusters in autoimmune cytopenias (dated by TCRdb to the late 2010s). Each sample's TRB amplification started from 250 ng of peripheral blood genomic DNA, which corresponds to 38,000 or so genome equivalents. Sequencer: Illumina MiSeq. Multiplex PCR with a touch-down protocol amplified TRB rearrangements, with the TRB-A and TRB-B primer pools combined in a single tube. TCRdb reprocessed the reads; each CDR3 protein sequence makes one entry, and DNA is unavailable. The sample's table lists a count of several thousand distinct CDR3 sequences. In total, the top ten clones hold about 32% of the sample. In addition, the sample was reused for a study of T cell repertoires in aging, cancer and after chemotherapy.

Sequenced sample: peripheral blood. These receptors were obtained from a human donor in good health.

This sequence joins TRBV6-6 and TRBJ2-1. From germline, CDR1 is MNHNY and CDR2 SVGAGI (reference sequence). The CDR3 runs 12 residues. This CDR3 is CASSYENNEQFF.

Considering frequency, this clonotype is medium-sized. This chain connects TRBV6-4 to TRBJ2-2; with no DNA, the TCRdb D assignment of TRBD1 cannot be verified. The germline CDR1 and CDR2 sequences are MRHNA and SNTAGT. There are 15 residues in the CDR3. CDR3: CASSEGTRNTGELFF.

The chain employs TRBV18 and TRBJ1-3. Germline V gives CDR1 KGHSH, CDR2 LQKENI. CDR3 length: 14 residues. The CDR3 here is CASSPGRSGNTIYF.

The chain's CDR3 is CASSPRTGNSGNQPQHF. The chain uses TRBV27 and TRBJ1-5; TCRdb indicates TRBD1, and absent DNA this call remains unverified. This CDR3 spans 17 amino acids. Germline lookup yields CDR1 MNHEY and CDR2 SMNVEV (reference sequence).

The CDR3 loop is CASSRRETGILNTEAFF. The J gene is TRBJ1-1, the V gene TRBV19; TCRdb reports TRBD1, a call that lacks DNA to check it against. Germline CDR1 is LNHDA and CDR2 is SQIVND (reference sequence). This CDR3 region has 17 residues.

V is TRBV27 and J is TRBJ1-6. The CDR3 extends over 13 amino acids. The germline CDR1 and CDR2 sequences are MNHEY and SMNVEV (reference sequence). CDR3 loop: CASSLTRDFPLHF.

This chain links TRBV30 with TRBJ2-1. The CDR3 runs 11 residues. Germline V gene lookup returns CDR1 GTSNPN and CDR2 SVGIG (reference sequence). CDR3 protein: CAWSDFDEQFF.

In terms of frequency, this clonotype is medium-sized (0.01 to 0.1%). V is TRBV6-5 and J is TRBJ2-5. The CDR3 runs 12 residues. The germline gives CDR1 MNHEY, CDR2 SVGAGI. The CDR3 loop is CATRTGRETQYF.

This chain links TRBV12-3 or TRBV12-4 with TRBJ2-1; TCRdb selects TRBD1, and the lack of DNA leaves this call unchecked. This CDR3 region has 15 residues. This chain's CDR3 is CASSGPGQGSFGQFF.

The rearrangement links TRBV6-1 to TRBJ1-6. CDR3 length: 13 residues. The germline V gene has CDR1 MNHNS and CDR2 SASEGT. The CDR3 reads CASSEGYNSPLHF.

The chain is built from TRBV19 and TRBJ1-5; the TCRdb D gene call, TRBD1, has no DNA to confirm it. Per germline, CDR1 LNHDA and CDR2 SQIVND (reference sequence). CDR3 length: 14 residues. CDR3 amino acids: CASRDRGSNQPQHF.

V usage is TRBV30 and J usage is TRBJ2-7; TCRdb's D call, TRBD2, is unchecked because there is no DNA. Looked up from germline, CDR1 is GTSNPN and CDR2 is SVGIG (reference sequence). CDR3 length: 18 residues. The CDR3 protein is CAWRGFRTSGRAGVEQYF.

The V gene is TRBV19, the J gene TRBJ1-2; with no DNA, the TCRdb D assignment of TRBD1 cannot be verified. This CDR3 has 16 amino acids. Germline loops: CDR1 LNHDA, CDR2 SQIVND (reference sequence). CDR3 sequence: CASSPKDRTPNYGYTF.

According to its frequency, this clonotype is medium-sized. This chain links TRBV29-1 with TRBJ1-5; without DNA, the TCRdb call of TRBD1 cannot be checked. CDR1 is SQVTM and CDR2 is ANQGSEA in the germline V gene. The CDR3 is made up of 12 amino acids. CDR3 protein: CSVVEGRGAQHF.

The chain has TRBV12-3 or TRBV12-4 and TRBJ2-2. CDR3 length: 12 amino acids. CDR3 residues: CASSLVHGELFF.

In terms of frequency, this clonotype is medium-sized. The chain couples TRBV19 to TRBJ1-1; absent DNA, TCRdb's TRBD1 call cannot be checked. CDR1 LNHDA and CDR2 SQIVND come from the germline V gene (reference sequence). This CDR3 is built from 14 residues. The CDR3 protein is CASSIGAGVPEAFF.

Its frequency marks this clonotype as medium-sized. V is TRBV29-1 and J is TRBJ2-1. The CDR3 sequence is 11 residues long. The germline CDR1 and CDR2 sequences are SQVTM and ANQGSEA. CDR3 residues: CSVVGTNEQFF.

This clonotype shows up as medium-sized (0.01 to 0.1%) by frequency. The rearrangement joins TRBV12-3 or TRBV12-4 to TRBJ2-1; TCRdb's D gene call, TRBD2, goes unchecked for lack of DNA. The CDR3 has 13 amino acids. CDR3 loop: CASSPQVAYEQFF.

This rearrangement joins TRBV19 to TRBJ1-1. CDR1 and CDR2 from the germline V gene are LNHDA and SQIVND (reference sequence). The CDR3 runs to 13 residues. The CDR3 reads CATSTSWNTEAFF.

The rearrangement links TRBV6-1 to TRBJ2-6; TCRdb indicates TRBD1, and absent DNA this call remains unverified. Germline loops: CDR1 MNHNS, CDR2 SASEGT. The CDR3 is 16 residues long. The chain's CDR3 is CASSERAGSGANVLTF.